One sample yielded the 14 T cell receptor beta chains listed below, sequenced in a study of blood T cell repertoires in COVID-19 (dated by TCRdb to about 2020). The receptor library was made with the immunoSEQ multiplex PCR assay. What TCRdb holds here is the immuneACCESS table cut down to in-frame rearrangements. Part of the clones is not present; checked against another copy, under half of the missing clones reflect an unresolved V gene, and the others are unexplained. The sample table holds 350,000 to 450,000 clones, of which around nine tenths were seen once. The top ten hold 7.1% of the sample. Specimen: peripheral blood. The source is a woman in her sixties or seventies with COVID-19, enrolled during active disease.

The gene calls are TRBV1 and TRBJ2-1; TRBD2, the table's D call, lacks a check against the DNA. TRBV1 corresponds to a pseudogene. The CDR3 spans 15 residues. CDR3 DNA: TGCACCAGCAGCCTGAGCGGGGGGGTCTACAATGAGCAGTTCTTC. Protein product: CTSSLSGGVYNEQFF.

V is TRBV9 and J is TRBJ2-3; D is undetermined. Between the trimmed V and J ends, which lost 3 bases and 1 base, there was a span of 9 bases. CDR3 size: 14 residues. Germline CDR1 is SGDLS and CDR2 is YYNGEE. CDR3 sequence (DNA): TGTGCCAGCAGCGGGAGAGAGGGCACAGATACGCAGTATTTT. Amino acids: CASSGREGTDTQYF.

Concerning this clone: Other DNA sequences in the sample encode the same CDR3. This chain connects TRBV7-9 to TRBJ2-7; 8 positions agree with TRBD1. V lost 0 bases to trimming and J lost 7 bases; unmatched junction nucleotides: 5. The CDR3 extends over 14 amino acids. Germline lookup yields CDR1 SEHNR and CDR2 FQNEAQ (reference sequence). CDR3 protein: CASSLAQGAAEQYF. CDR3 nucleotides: TGTGCCAGCAGCTTAGCCCAGGGGGCGGCGGAGCAGTACTTC.

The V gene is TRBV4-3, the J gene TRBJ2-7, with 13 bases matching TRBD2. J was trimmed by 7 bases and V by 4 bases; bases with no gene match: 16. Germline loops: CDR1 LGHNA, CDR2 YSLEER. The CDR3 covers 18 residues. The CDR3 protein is CASSRLIGTSGAATEQYF. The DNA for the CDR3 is TGCGCCAGCAGCCGATTAATAGGGACTAGCGGGGCCGCTACGGAGCAGTACTTC.

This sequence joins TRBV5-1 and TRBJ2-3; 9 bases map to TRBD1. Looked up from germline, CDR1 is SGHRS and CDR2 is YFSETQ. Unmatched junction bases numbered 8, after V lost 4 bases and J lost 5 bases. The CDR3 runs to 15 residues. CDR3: CASSPGTGTGDTQYF. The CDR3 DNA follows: TGCGCCAGCAGCCCTGGGACAGGGACAGGAGATACGCAGTATTTT. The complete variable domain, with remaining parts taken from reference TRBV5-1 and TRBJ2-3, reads KAGVTQTPRYLIKTRGQQVTLSCSPISGHRSVSWYQQTPGQGLQFLFEYFSETQRNKGNFPGRFSGRQFSNSRSEMNVSTLELGDSALYLCASSPGTGTGDTQYFGPGTRLTVL.

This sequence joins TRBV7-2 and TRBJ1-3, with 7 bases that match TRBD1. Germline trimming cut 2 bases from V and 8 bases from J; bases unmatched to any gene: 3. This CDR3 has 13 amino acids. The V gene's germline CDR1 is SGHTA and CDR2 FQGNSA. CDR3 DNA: TGTGCCAGCAGCTTACAGGGGGGTGACACCATATATTTT. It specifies CASSLQGGDTIYF.

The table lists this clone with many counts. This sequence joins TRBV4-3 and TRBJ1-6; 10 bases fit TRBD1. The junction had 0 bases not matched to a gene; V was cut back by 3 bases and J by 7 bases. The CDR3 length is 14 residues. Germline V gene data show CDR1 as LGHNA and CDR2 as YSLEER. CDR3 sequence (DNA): TGCGCCAGCAGCCAGACAGGGGGCAATTCACCCCTCCACTTT. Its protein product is CASSQTGGNSPLHF.

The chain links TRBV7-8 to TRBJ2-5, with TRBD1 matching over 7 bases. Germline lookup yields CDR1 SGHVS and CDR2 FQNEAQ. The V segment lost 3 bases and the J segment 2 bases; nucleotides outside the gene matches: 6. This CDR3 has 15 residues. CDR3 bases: TGTGCCAGCAGCTTCCGGGACAGCAAGCAAGAGACCCAGTACTTC. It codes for CASSFRDSKQETQYF.

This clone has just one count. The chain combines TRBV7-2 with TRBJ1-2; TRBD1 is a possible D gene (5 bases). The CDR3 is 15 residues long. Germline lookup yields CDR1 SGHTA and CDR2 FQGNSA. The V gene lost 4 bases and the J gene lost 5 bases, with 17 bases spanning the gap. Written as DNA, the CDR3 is TGTGCCAGCAGCTCCTGGGGAGGGGCAGGGTATGGCTACACCTTC. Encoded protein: CASSSWGGAGYGYTF.

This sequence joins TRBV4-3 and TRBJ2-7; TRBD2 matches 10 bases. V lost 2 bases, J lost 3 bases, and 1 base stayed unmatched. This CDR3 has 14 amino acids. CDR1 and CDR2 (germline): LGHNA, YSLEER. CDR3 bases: TGCGCCAGCAGCCAACTAGCGGGGGACTACGAGCAGTACTTC. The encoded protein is CASSQLAGDYEQYF.

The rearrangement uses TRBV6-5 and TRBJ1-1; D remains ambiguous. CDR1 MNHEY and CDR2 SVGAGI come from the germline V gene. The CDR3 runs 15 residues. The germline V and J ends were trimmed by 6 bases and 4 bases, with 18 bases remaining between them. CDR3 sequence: CASRSGLAGSTEAFF. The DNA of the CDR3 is TGTGCCAGCAGATCTGGATTAGCGGGGAGCACTGAAGCTTTCTTT.

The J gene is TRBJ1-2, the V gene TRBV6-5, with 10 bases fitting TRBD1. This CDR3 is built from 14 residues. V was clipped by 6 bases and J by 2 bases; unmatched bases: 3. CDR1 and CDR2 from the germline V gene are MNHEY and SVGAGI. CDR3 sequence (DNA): TGTGCCAGCAGCACGACAGGGGGCAACTATGGCTACACCTTC. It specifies CASSTTGGNYGYTF.

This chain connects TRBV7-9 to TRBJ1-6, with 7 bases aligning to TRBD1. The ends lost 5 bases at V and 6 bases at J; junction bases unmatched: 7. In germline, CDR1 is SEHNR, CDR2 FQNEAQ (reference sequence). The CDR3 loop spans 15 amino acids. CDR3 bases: TGTGCCAGCAGCACCCAAGGGACAGCTAATTCACCCCTCCACTTT. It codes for CASSTQGTANSPLHF.

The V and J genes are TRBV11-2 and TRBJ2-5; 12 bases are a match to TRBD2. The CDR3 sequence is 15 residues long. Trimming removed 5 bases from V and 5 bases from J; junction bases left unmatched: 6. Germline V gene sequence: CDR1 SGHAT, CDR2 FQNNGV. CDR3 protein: CASSQRTSGAETQYF. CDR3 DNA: TGTGCCAGCAGCCAACGGACTAGCGGGGCCGAGACCCAGTACTTC.